The 26 T cell receptor beta chains listed next were all sequenced from one sample in a study of immune evolution from preneoplasia to lung adenocarcinoma. The protocol was immunoSEQ multiplex PCR, while the TCRdb copy is restricted to in-frame clones and leaves out a portion. The table includes around 15,000 clones, 80% to 90% detected once. Sequenced material: FFPE invasive lung adenocarcinoma tissue. The receptor set was obtained from a person aged 65-85 years with invasive lung adenocarcinoma.

This chain uses TRBV7-3 with TRBJ1-2; D possibly corresponds to TRBD1 (6 bases). Germline values: CDR1 SGHTA, CDR2 FQGTGA. V was pared by 5 bases and J by 8 bases, with 15 bases between. CDR3 length: 13 amino acids. The CDR3 region is CASSPWGGQGYTF. The DNA of the CDR3 is TGTGCCAGCAGCCCTTGGGGGGGGCAGGGCTACACCTTC.

This clone turned up a few times. The chain links TRBV6-1 to TRBJ2-2; no clear D gene. Germline lookup yields CDR1 MNHNS and CDR2 SASEGT. Trimming removed 7 bases at V and 7 bases at J, with 10 bases between. The CDR3 has 12 amino acids. DNA of the CDR3: TGTGCCAGCACCTTATACTACGGGGAGCTGTTTTTT. Its translation: CASTLYYGELFF.

The chain combines TRBV28 with TRBJ1-2; no clear D. The CDR3 is 14 amino acids. The V and J ends lost 6 bases and 3 bases respectively, with 14 bases between them. Germline CDR1 is MDHEN and CDR2 is SYDVKM. The CDR3 loop is CASRSDGTYYGYTF. CDR3 nucleotide sequence: TGTGCCAGCAGGAGCGACGGTACCTACTATGGCTACACCTTC.

V and J are TRBV19 and TRBJ2-2, with 7 positions matching TRBD2. The trim removed 5 bases at V and 8 bases at J, leaving 14 bases unmatched. CDR3 length: 16 residues. Looked up from germline, CDR1 is LNHDA and CDR2 is SQIVND (reference sequence). CDR3 bases: TGTGCCAGTAGTCTCCGGGGGGAGGGAGACGTAGGGGAGCTGTTTTTT. Its translation is CASSLRGEGDVGELFF.

This clone was seen only once. The V gene is TRBV7-9, the J gene TRBJ2-3; TRBD1 might be the D (5 bases). In germline, CDR1 is SEHNR, CDR2 FQNEAQ (reference sequence). This CDR3 contains 14 residues. The ends were cut back, 5 bases at V and 8 bases at J, with 17 bases in the middle. This CDR3 reads CASSIDLSQGTQYF. The CDR3, as DNA: TGTGCCAGCAGCATCGACCTATCCCAGGGTACGCAGTATTTT.

The table lists this clone with a few counts. Here the CDR3 DNA reads TGCGCCAGCAGCTTCCAGGGGCCCTACGAGCAGTACTTC. Protein sequence: CASSFQGPYEQYF. The genes are TRBV5-1 and TRBJ2-7; D might be TRBD1 (6 bases). The V gene lost 2 bases and the J gene lost 2 bases, with 8 bases spanning the gap. The germline V gene has CDR1 SGHRS and CDR2 YFSETQ. This CDR3 comprises 13 residues.

DNA of the CDR3: TGTGCCACCAGCAGAAAGTACGGGTTAGAAGCTTTCTTT. Translated, it gives CATSRKYGLEAFF. The chain recombines TRBV15 with TRBJ1-1; no clear D. The CDR3 length is 13 residues. The ends were cut back, 2 bases at V and 8 bases at J, with 12 bases in the middle. Germline V CDR1 and CDR2: LNHNV, YYDKDF (reference sequence).

The chain recombines TRBV4-1 with TRBJ2-3, with a possible D match to TRBD2 (5 bases). Germline CDR1 reads MGHRA; CDR2 reads YSYEKL. This CDR3 spans 15 amino acids. V was pared by 1 base and J by 8 bases, with 16 bases between. The CDR3 sequence is CASSQGLGSASTQYF. In DNA, the CDR3 is TGCGCCAGCAGCCAAGGGCTGGGGAGTGCGAGTACGCAGTATTTT.

The chain links TRBV30 to TRBJ1-2; 7 bases are shared with TRBD1. CDR1 GTSNPN and CDR2 SVGIG come from the germline V gene (reference sequence). Trimming at V came to 4 bases and at J to 0 bases, leaving 11 bases not matched to a gene. The CDR3 totals 16 residues. In DNA, the CDR3 is TGTGCCTGGACGCGGGGGACAGACAACGCTAACTATGGCTACACCTTC. Encoded protein: CAWTRGTDNANYGYTF.

This chain uses TRBV20-1 with TRBJ2-1; D is perhaps TRBD2 (5 bases). CDR1 and CDR2 from the germline V gene are DFQATT and SNEGSKA (reference sequence). V gave up 0 bases and J gave up 14 bases, with 11 bases separating them. The CDR3 consists of 11 residues. The CDR3 loop reads CSARDLAREFF. As DNA, the CDR3 is TGCAGTGCTAGAGATTTAGCGAGGGAGTTCTTC.

This chain joins TRBV19 and TRBJ1-5; D unclear. V was clipped by 6 bases and J by 3 bases, with 3 bases between them. Germline V gene sequence: CDR1 LNHDA, CDR2 SQIVND (reference sequence). The CDR3 is 11 residues long. The CDR3 coding sequence is TGTGCCAGTAGCAACAATCAGCCCCAGCATTTT. This codes for CASSNNQPQHF.

The genes are TRBV28 and TRBJ2-1; 9 nucleotides match TRBD2. Trimming cost V 5 bases and J 6 bases; bases outside gene matches: 5. CDR3 length: 14 residues. CDR1 MDHEN and CDR2 SYDVKM come from the germline V gene. CDR3 protein: CASSRGGATNEQFF. CDR3 nucleotide sequence: TGTGCCAGCAGTCGCGGGGGGGCCACCAATGAGCAGTTCTTC.

The rearrangement joins TRBV9 to TRBJ1-1; D call uncertain. Trimming took off 0 bases at V and 3 bases at J, with 9 bases between the two ends. The CDR3 extends over 14 amino acids. From germline, CDR1 is SGDLS and CDR2 YYNGEE. The CDR3 nucleotides read TGTGCCAGCAGCGTAGAAGCGAGGGACACTGAAGCTTTCTTT. It yields the protein CASSVEARDTEAFF.

This chain links TRBV2 with TRBJ2-7, with TRBD1 matching 12 bases. CDR1 is SNHLY and CDR2 is FYNNEI in the germline V gene. The V and J ends lost 0 bases and 5 bases, in that order; junction bases with no gene match: 2. The CDR3 totals 15 residues. The CDR3 DNA sequence: TGTGCCAGCAGTGAAGCTGGGACAGGGGGCAACGAGCAGTACTTC. It translates to CASSEAGTGGNEQYF. The full variable domain, rest sourced from reference TRBV2 and TRBJ2-7, is EPEVTQTPSHQVTQMGQEVILRCVPISNHLYFYWYRQILGQKVEFLVSFYNNEISEKSEIFDDQFSVERPDGSNFTLKIRSTKLEDSAMYFCASSEAGTGGNEQYFGPGTRLTVT.

The rearrangement uses TRBV6-5 and TRBJ1-1; the D is unclear. From germline, CDR1 is MNHEY and CDR2 SVGAGI. The V end was cut by 5 bases, the J end by 1 base, with 8 bases between. This CDR3 comprises 13 residues. The CDR3, as DNA: TGTGCCAGCAGTCTCACAGCGAACACTGAAGCTTTCTTT. This translates into CASSLTANTEAFF.

Note on this clone: At one of its ends the junction is not consistent with the germline gene, which may arise from a read error. The chain uses TRBV30 and TRBJ2-7, with 7 bases identical to TRBD1. CDR1 and CDR2 from the germline V gene are GTSNPN and SVGIG (reference sequence). The CDR3 consists of 14 residues. CDR3 bases: TGTACCTGGAGTACGACAGGGACCTTCTGGGAGCAGTACTTC. It is translated as CTWSTTGTFWEQYF.

This chain joins TRBV5-1 and TRBJ2-5; D is perhaps TRBD1 (6 bases). V shed 6 bases and J shed 5 bases, with 14 bases lying between them. CDR1 and CDR2 from the germline V gene are SGHRS and YFSETQ. This CDR3 spans 13 amino acids. CDR3 sequence (DNA): TGCGCCAGCACCCAGGGGCCTGTTGAGACCCAGTACTTC. This encodes CASTQGPVETQYF.

V usage is TRBV15 and J usage is TRBJ2-3; D possibly corresponds to TRBD1 (5 bases). V lost 3 bases and J lost 2, with 6 bases in between. Germline lookup yields CDR1 LNHNV and CDR2 YYDKDF (reference sequence). The CDR3 loop spans 13 amino acids. CDR3 DNA: TGTGCCACCAGCAGGGACAACACAGATACGCAGTATTTT. Amino acid sequence: CATSRDNTDTQYF.

In DNA form, the CDR3 reads TGTGCCACCAGCAGAGATTGGGCCACCATATATTTT. This sequence encodes CATSRDWATIYF. The V gene is TRBV15, the J gene TRBJ1-3; D remains ambiguous. Germline V lookup: CDR1 LNHNV, CDR2 YYDKDF (reference sequence). This CDR3 has 12 amino acids. Trimming cost V 0 bases and J 9 bases, with 6 bases left between them.

The gene calls are TRBV5-4 and TRBJ2-3; 7 nucleotides align to TRBD1. This CDR3 comprises 14 residues. Germline V gives CDR1 SGHNT, CDR2 YYREEE (reference sequence). The V gene end was trimmed by 0 bases and the J gene end by 5 bases; junction bases not matched to a gene: 3. In nucleotides, the CDR3 is TGTGCCAGCAGCTTGGAGGGGGCCAAAGATACGCAGTATTTT. Translation: CASSLEGAKDTQYF.

The rearrangement links TRBV10-3 to TRBJ1-4, with a tentative D call TRBD1 (5 bases). This CDR3 comprises 14 residues. Trimming removed 10 bases from V and 3 bases from J, with 15 bases in between. CDR1 and CDR2 (germline): ENHRY, SYGVKD. For the CDR3, the DNA is TGTGCCACCTCCGCACAGGTCCCTAATGAAAAACTGTTTTTT. It is translated as CATSAQVPNEKLFF.

The chain links TRBV28 to TRBJ2-7; 9 positions match TRBD1. V was clipped by 6 bases and J by 3 bases; unmatched bases: 6. CDR1 MDHEN and CDR2 SYDVKM come from the germline V gene. This CDR3 is 14 amino acids long. The CDR3 DNA sequence: TGTGCCAGCAGGATAGACAGGGGGGGCTACGAGCAGTACTTC. Protein sequence: CASRIDRGGYEQYF.

This sequence joins TRBV19 and TRBJ1-2; TRBD1 is a possible D gene (5 bases). Trimming removed 6 bases at V and 5 bases at J, with 16 bases between. This CDR3 contains 14 residues. Germline values: CDR1 LNHDA, CDR2 SQIVND (reference sequence). Here the CDR3 reads CASRRQGSQYGYTF. For the CDR3, the DNA is TGTGCCAGTAGGCGGCAGGGATCTCAGTATGGCTACACCTTC.

V gene TRBV5-1 combines with J gene TRBJ2-7; the match to TRBD1 covers 9 bases. V dropped 3 bases and J dropped 5; count of bases not matched to a gene: 9. CDR1 is SGHRS, CDR2 YFSETQ, per germline. The CDR3 extends over 15 amino acids. The DNA for the CDR3 is TGCGCCAGCAGCTCACCCGGGACAGGGTATAACGAGCAGTACTTC. Its translation: CASSSPGTGYNEQYF.

This clone is a singleton in its sample. The genes are TRBV2 and TRBJ1-2; D remains ambiguous. Germline V gene lookup returns CDR1 SNHLY and CDR2 FYNNEI. The CDR3 has 13 amino acids. Trimming stripped 3 bases from V and 5 bases from J, with 10 bases between. The CDR3 loop reads CASSEDGEYGYTF. CDR3 in DNA: TGTGCCAGCAGTGAGGACGGAGAATATGGCTACACCTTC.

The gene calls are TRBV6-6 and TRBJ1-4; D is undetermined. The CDR3 has 14 amino acids. Germline assignment: CDR1 MNHNY and CDR2 SVGAGI (reference sequence). V was pared by 2 bases and J by 4 bases, with 8 bases between. CDR3 loop: CASSYELLNEKLFF. The CDR3 bases are TGTGCCAGCAGTTACGAGTTACTTAATGAAAAACTGTTTTTT.